The present entry profiles one T cell receptor (beta chain) with its context. This table comes from immunoSEQ multiplex PCR, and its TCRdb copy is limited to in-frame clones, with some not included. Of 130,000 or so clones listed, roughly 93% were seen once; the top ten hold under 3.5%. The sample is drawn from a study of T cell responses to AZD1222 COVID-19 vaccine. Looking at the study overall: Both about-4-week and about-12-week second-dose recipients were combined.

There are 14 residues in the CDR3. The V end was cut by 1 base, the J end by 9 bases, with 14 bases between. The germline CDR1 and CDR2 sequences are MNHNS and SASEGT. This material consisted of peripheral blood, taken on day 0 of AZD1222 vaccination. The sequence came from an adult in good health. V gene TRBV6-1 combines with J gene TRBJ2-3; D not resolved. In DNA form, the CDR3 reads TGTGCCAGCAGTGAAGGAACGGTCTGGGAAACGCAGTATTTT. Its translation: CASSEGTVWETQYF.